This TCR beta chain was sequenced for a study of regulatory T cells in long-lasting Graves disease. Broader study findings: No thyroid tissue was studied; the work used peripheral blood only.

Library construction for TCR beta used iRepertoire HTBI primers and Arm-PCR of CDR3 regions. TCRdb called the multiplex PCR reads again in MiXCR, with one record for every CDR3 protein. The table has approximately 300,000 distinct CDR3 sequences, more than 15% seen once. Trimming took 5 bases from V and 1 from J; bases not matched to a gene: 5. The germline CDR1 and CDR2 sequences are DFQATT and SNEGSKA (reference sequence). The CDR3 is 14 amino acids. This clonotype appeared many times. Its target is not known. Time point reported: newly diagnosed GD, antithyroid drugs for less than 3 months. Scientists built the TCR library using RNA that was extracted from PBMCs.

This chain uses TRBV20-1 with TRBJ2-5; 9 bases are a match to TRBD2. The source material was peripheral blood mononuclear cells (PBMCs), sampled at new diagnosis, from a patient treated with antithyroid drugs. The clonotype was recovered from a female donor with Graves disease. The CDR3 DNA is TGCAGTGCTGTTAGCGGGGGCCTCCAAGAGACCCAGTACTTC. Encoded protein: CSAVSGGLQETQYF.